Below, 3 T cell receptor beta chains from the same sample are listed, as sequenced in a study of response to subunit inactivated influenza vaccine. TCRdb used MiXCR to reprocess the RT-PCR reads, holding one entry per CDR3 protein. The table shows around 200,000 distinct CDR3 sequences, with around an eighth occurring only once. Here the sequenced sample was CD8+ T cells sorted from PBMCs, taken around 5 days after vaccination. The receptors were gathered from a man in his fifties or sixties who received an inactivated influenza vaccine.

The rearrangement joins TRBV7-9 to TRBJ2-2; perhaps TRBD2 as D (6 bases). The germline V and J ends were trimmed by 3 bases and 0 bases, with 11 bases remaining between them. The germline V gene has CDR1 SEHNR and CDR2 FQNEAQ (reference sequence). This CDR3 spans 16 amino acids. CDR3 DNA sequence: TGTGCCAGCAGCTTTCAAGGAGGGGCGAACACCGGGGAGCTGTTTTTT. As protein: CASSFQGGANTGELFF. Filled out from reference TRBV7-9 and TRBJ2-2, the complete variable domain reads DTGVSQNPRHKITKRGQNVTFRCDPISEHNRLYWYRQTLGQGPEFLTYFQNEAQLEKSRLLSDRFSAERPKGSFSTLEIQRTEQGDSAMYLCASSFQGGANTGELFFGEGSRLTVL.

The chain employs TRBV2 and TRBJ1-4; 10 bases match TRBD1. CDR3 length equals 14 residues. V shed 6 bases and J 5 bases; nucleotides not matched to a gene: 3. Germline CDR1 and CDR2: SNHLY and FYNNEI. The CDR3 coding sequence is TGTGCCAGCAGACCGGGACAGGGGAATGAAAAACTGTTTTTT. Translated: CASRPGQGNEKLFF.

The CDR3 sequence is CASQRVVPQETQYF. CDR3 nucleotide sequence: TGTGCCAGCCAACGAGTAGTTCCCCAAGAGACCCAGTACTTC. The chain joins TRBV7-9 to TRBJ2-5; D uncertain. Trimming cost V 8 bases and J 1 base, with 14 bases left between them. The V gene's germline CDR1 is SEHNR and CDR2 FQNEAQ (reference sequence). The CDR3 loop spans 14 amino acids.